Each of the 19 T cell receptor beta chains below was sequenced from the same sample in a study of shared clonotypes between healthy human individuals. Using immunoSEQ multiplex PCR, the repertoire was profiled, and TCRdb retains in-frame clones only, with some absent. The profile shows 170,000 or so clones, approximately 61% of them singletons. Sequencing was done on a sample of memory CD4+ T cells sorted from blood. Subset: CD45RA-negative fraction. Source of these receptors: a man aged 30 to 45 in good health.

V and J are TRBV6-1 and TRBJ2-1; a weak D match, TRBD2 (6 bases). The CDR3 loop spans 14 amino acids. Germline V gives CDR1 MNHNS, CDR2 SASEGT. V lost 7 bases and J lost 6, with 16 bases in between. The CDR3 protein is CASKTVLASNEQFF. The CDR3 DNA follows: TGTGCCAGCAAGACCGTACTAGCTAGCAATGAGCAGTTCTTC.

CDR3 in amino acids: CASSLALGQGATGELFF. CDR3 coding DNA: TGCGCCAGCAGCTTGGCCCTAGGACAGGGGGCAACCGGGGAGCTGTTTTTT. The chain joins TRBV5-1 to TRBJ2-2; 11 bases align to TRBD1. The germline gives CDR1 SGHRS, CDR2 YFSETQ. J gave up 5 bases and V 0 bases, and 6 bases lay outside the gene matches. This CDR3 comprises 17 residues.

CDR3 sequence (DNA): TGTGCCAGCTCACCACCGGACTCCCCAGAAGCTTTCTTT. This encodes CASSPPDSPEAFF. The chain has TRBV18 and TRBJ1-1, with D unresolved. The CDR3 is 13 residues long. Germline loops: CDR1 KGHSH, CDR2 LQKENI. The V end was cut by 0 bases, the J end by 8 bases, with 10 bases between.

Note on this clone: Just one base apart from a much larger clone, this may be a read error. The V and J genes are TRBV6-6 and TRBJ1-5; 7 bases map to TRBD1. This CDR3 comprises 14 residues. J gave up 0 bases and V 6 bases, and 2 bases lay outside the gene matches. Germline assignment: CDR1 MNHNY and CDR2 SVGAGI (reference sequence). CDR3 residues: CASRGDSSNQPQHF. The CDR3 DNA reads as TGTGCCAGCAGGGGGGACAGTAGCAATCAGCCCCAGCATTTT.

This clone was found a few times. This rearrangement joins TRBV7-8 to TRBJ2-2; 11 nucleotides align to TRBD2. The CDR3 consists of 17 residues. Germline V gene sequence: CDR1 SGHVS, CDR2 FQNEAQ. Trimming took 8 bases from V and 6 from J; bases not matched to a gene: 14. The CDR3 DNA sequence: TGTGCCAGCCGCGAACTAGCGGGAGTTAATACTCCCGGGGAGCTGTTTTTT. Its translation is CASRELAGVNTPGELFF.

The chain links TRBV5-1 to TRBJ2-1; 10 bases are a match to TRBD1. Germline CDR1 reads SGHRS; CDR2 reads YFSETQ. The CDR3 length is 16 residues. With 3 bases clipped from V and 1 base from J, the junction kept 4 bases outside the gene matches. This CDR3 is CASSSGQGLSYNEQFF. DNA of the CDR3: TGCGCCAGCAGCTCGGGACAGGGGTTATCCTACAATGAGCAGTTCTTC.

This clone has a handful of counts. The genes are TRBV27 and TRBJ1-1, with a possible D match to TRBD1 (6 bases). CDR3 size: 13 residues. Trimming shortened V by 8 bases and J by 4 bases, and 14 bases separated the two germline ends. CDR1 is MNHEY and CDR2 is SMNVEV in the germline V gene (reference sequence). The CDR3 spells CASGGLGFTEAFF. CDR3 nucleotides: TGTGCCAGCGGGGGGCTTGGATTCACTGAAGCTTTCTTT.

The chain recombines TRBV4-3 with TRBJ2-1; D is uncertain. The CDR3 consists of 14 residues. Trimming left V 0 bases short and J 9 bases short, with 12 bases between. CDR1 and CDR2 (germline): LGHNA, YSLEER. In DNA, the CDR3 is TGCGCCAGCAGCCAAGATAGTATACCGGGTGAGCAGTTCTTC. Translated, it gives CASSQDSIPGEQFF.

This clone was seen a few times. The chain uses TRBV18 and TRBJ2-7; D is possibly TRBD2 (6 bases). Germline values: CDR1 KGHSH, CDR2 LQKENI. The CDR3 is made up of 15 amino acids. V lost 6 bases, J lost 7 bases, and 22 bases lay in between. CDR3 amino acids: CASSREASVVGEQYF. The CDR3 coding sequence is TGTGCCAGCTCCCGTGAAGCTAGCGTCGTGGGGGAGCAGTACTTC. Supplemented by reference TRBV18 and TRBJ2-7, the full variable domain reads NAGVMQNPRHLVRRRGQEARLRCSPMKGHSHVYWYRQLPEEGLKFMVYLQKENIIDESGMPKERFSAEFPKEGPSILRIQQVVRGDSAAYFCASSREASVVGEQYFGPGTRLTVT.

This clone was observed a handful of times. The chain joins TRBV6-5 to TRBJ2-2; the D is unclear. The CDR3 is made up of 14 amino acids. V lost 2 bases, J lost 3 bases, and 7 bases lay in between. Germline V CDR1 and CDR2: MNHEY, SVGAGI. CDR3 in amino acids: CASSYRLYTGELFF. In DNA form, the CDR3 reads TGTGCCAGCAGTTACAGACTCTACACCGGGGAGCTGTTTTTT.

This clone was seen a few times. The DNA for the CDR3 is TGTGCCAGCAGCCGGGGGGGTTCTGCAGATACGCAGTATTTT. Amino acid sequence: CASSRGGSADTQYF. The genes are TRBV5-4 and TRBJ2-3; 8 bases are shared with TRBD2. The CDR3 is 14 residues long. Germline-derived CDR1 and CDR2 are SGHNT and YYREEE (reference sequence). Trimming cost V 4 bases and J 4 bases; bases outside gene matches: 5.

This chain uses TRBV9 with TRBJ2-5; 12 nucleotides match TRBD2. J was trimmed by 5 bases and V by 2 bases; bases with no gene match: 7. In germline, CDR1 is SGDLS, CDR2 YYNGEE. This CDR3 has 16 residues. For the CDR3, the DNA is TGTGCCAGCAGCGTGCTAGCGGGAGGGCCAAGGGAGACCCAGTACTTC. As protein: CASSVLAGGPRETQYF.

The rearrangement joins TRBV6-1 to TRBJ1-5; maybe TRBD1 (6 bases). Trimming left V 1 base short and J 7 bases short, with 17 bases between. Germline V lookup: CDR1 MNHNS, CDR2 SASEGT. There are 16 residues in the CDR3. For the CDR3, the DNA is TGTGCCAGCAGTGAAGAGGTTACCAGGGGCTGGCAGCCCCAGCATTTT. Protein: CASSEEVTRGWQPQHF.

CDR3 loop: CASSVGGVFTDTQYF. In nucleotides, the CDR3 is TGTGCCAGCAGCGTAGGGGGAGTGTTTACAGATACGCAGTATTTT. The rearrangement links TRBV9 to TRBJ2-3; a weak D match, TRBD2 (5 bases). This CDR3 contains 15 residues. With 0 bases removed from V and 3 bases from J, the gap between germline ends came to 11 bases. From germline, CDR1 is SGDLS and CDR2 YYNGEE.

CDR3 residues: CASSLGQIFSNQPQHF. DNA for the CDR3: TGTGCCAGCAGCTTAGGACAGATTTTCAGCAATCAGCCCCAGCATTTT. The V gene is TRBV7-8, the J gene TRBJ1-5; perhaps TRBD1 as D (5 bases). Germline loops: CDR1 SGHVS, CDR2 FQNEAQ. The CDR3 length is 16 residues. The V gene lost 1 base and the J gene lost 1 base, with 11 bases spanning the gap.

The chain couples TRBV20-1 to TRBJ1-2; TRBD1 is a possible D gene (6 bases). This CDR3 has 11 residues. Germline-derived CDR1 and CDR2 are DFQATT and SNEGSKA (reference sequence). DNA of the CDR3: TGCAGAACAGCCGGACAGTATGGCTACACCTTC. It yields the protein CRTAGQYGYTF.

The CDR3 bases are TGTGCCAGCAGCGTAAACCACCAGCGGGGCTACACCTTC. Translating gives CASSVNHQRGYTF. The genes are TRBV9 and TRBJ1-2; no clear D. Trimming took 1 base from V and 8 from J, leaving 12 bases between them. This CDR3 is built from 13 residues. CDR1 and CDR2 (germline): SGDLS, YYNGEE.

This chain joins TRBV28 and TRBJ2-7; D not resolved. Trimming pared 2 bases from V and 4 bases from J, leaving 9 bases between. Germline CDR1 and CDR2: MDHEN and SYDVKM. This CDR3 has 13 amino acids. The CDR3 nucleotides read TGTGCCAGCAGTTTACGCAACCTGTACGAGCAGTACTTC. Its translation is CASSLRNLYEQYF.

In nucleotides, the CDR3 is TGCAGCGTTGAATTCGGGCAGGTCAAGCCGGACCTGCAGTACTTC. It is translated as CSVEFGQVKPDLQYF. The chain joins TRBV29-1 to TRBJ2-7; D gene uncertain. CDR3 length: 15 amino acids. The V gene's germline CDR1 is SQVTM and CDR2 ANQGSEA. The ends were cut back, 2 bases at V and 9 bases at J, with 23 bases in the middle.